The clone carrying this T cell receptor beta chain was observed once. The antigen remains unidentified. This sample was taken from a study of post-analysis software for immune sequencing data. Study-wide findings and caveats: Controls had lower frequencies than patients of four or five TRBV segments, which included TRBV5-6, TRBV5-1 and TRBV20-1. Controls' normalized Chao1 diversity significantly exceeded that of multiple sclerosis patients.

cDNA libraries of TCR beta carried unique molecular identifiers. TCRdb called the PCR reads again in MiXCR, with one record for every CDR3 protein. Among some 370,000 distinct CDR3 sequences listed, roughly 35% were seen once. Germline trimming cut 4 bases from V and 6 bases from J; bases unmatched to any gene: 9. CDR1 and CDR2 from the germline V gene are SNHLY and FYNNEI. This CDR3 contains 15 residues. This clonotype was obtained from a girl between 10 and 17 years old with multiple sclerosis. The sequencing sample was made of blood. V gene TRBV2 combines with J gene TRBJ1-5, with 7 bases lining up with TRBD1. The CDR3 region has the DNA TGTGCCAGCAGTGCGGGGACAGTCTGGGGTCAGCCCCAGCATTTT. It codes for CASSAGTVWGQPQHF.